Below are 22 T cell receptor beta chains sequenced from a single sample in a study of shared clonotypes between healthy human individuals. Here immunoSEQ multiplex PCR was the method, and the copy in TCRdb shows in-frame clones only, minus some. The table lists millions of clones, about 92% of them singletons. Specimen: naive CD4+ T cells sorted from blood. Subset meaning: CD45RA+ positively selected. The receptors come from a man between 18 and 35 years old in good health.

V and J are TRBV29-1 and TRBJ2-3; 9 positions agree with TRBD1. CDR1 is SQVTM and CDR2 is ANQGSEA in the germline V gene. V was clipped by 1 base and J by 5 bases; unmatched bases: 7. The CDR3 covers 15 residues. The CDR3 bases are TGCAGCGTTGAAGGGGGGACAGGGTGGGGAGATACGCAGTATTTT. Protein: CSVEGGTGWGDTQYF.

V gene TRBV7-2 combines with J gene TRBJ2-7; no reliable D call. V lost 1 base, J lost 5 bases, and 9 bases lay in between. Germline assignment: CDR1 SGHTA and CDR2 FQGNSA. This CDR3 is built from 13 residues. This CDR3 reads CASSLERNHEQYF. The CDR3, as DNA: TGTGCCAGCAGCTTAGAAAGGAACCACGAGCAGTACTTC. The full variable domain, its missing parts supplied by reference TRBV7-2 and TRBJ2-7, is GAGVSQSPSNKVTEKGKDVELRCDPISGHTALYWYRQSLGQGLEFLIYFQGNSAPDKSGLPSDRFSAERTGGSVSTLTIQRTQQEDSAVYLCASSLERNHEQYFGPGTRLTVT.

V is TRBV7-9 and J is TRBJ2-5; TRBD2 matches 8 bases. CDR1 is SEHNR and CDR2 is FQNEAQ in the germline V gene (reference sequence). With V trimmed by 5 bases and J by 2 bases, 10 bases remained unmatched. This CDR3 has 16 amino acids. CDR3 region: CASSPGGGRGQETQYF. CDR3 nucleotides: TGTGCCAGCAGCCCCGGGGGGGGGCGAGGACAAGAGACCCAGTACTTC.

V gene TRBV7-9 combines with J gene TRBJ2-6; 10 nucleotides match TRBD1. Trimming at V came to 5 bases and at J to 0 bases, leaving 10 bases not matched to a gene. Germline CDR1 reads SEHNR; CDR2 reads FQNEAQ (reference sequence). The CDR3 has 19 residues. Here the CDR3 DNA reads TGTGCCAGCAGCGTTCGGACAGGGGGAGTCTTCTCTGGGGCCAACGTCCTGACTTTC. Residues: CASSVRTGGVFSGANVLTF. The variable domain in full, with the rest retrieved from reference TRBV7-9 and TRBJ2-6, is DTGVSQNPRHKITKRGQNVTFRCDPISEHNRLYWYRQTLGQGPEFLTYFQNEAQLEKSRLLSDRFSAERPKGSFSTLEIQRTEQGDSAMYLCASSVRTGGVFSGANVLTFGAGSRLTVL.

This chain connects TRBV27 to TRBJ2-1; tentatively, D is TRBD1 or TRBD2 (5 bases each). The germline V gene has CDR1 MNHEY and CDR2 SMNVEV (reference sequence). The CDR3 totals 18 residues. V was shortened by 2 bases and J by 7 bases, with 24 bases between the two germline ends. The CDR3 region is CASSLKPPYGTRNNEQFF. In DNA, the CDR3 is TGTGCCAGCAGTTTAAAACCACCTTACGGGACCCGGAATAATGAGCAGTTCTTC.

CDR3 sequence: CASRDDSPKLFF. CDR3 sequence (DNA): TGTGCCAGCAGGGATGACAGTCCTAAACTGTTTTTT. This chain links TRBV6-1 with TRBJ1-4; perhaps TRBD1 as D (5 bases). The ends were cut back, 6 bases at V and 11 bases at J, with 13 bases in the middle. Germline V gene sequence: CDR1 MNHNS, CDR2 SASEGT. This CDR3 region has 12 residues.

This rearrangement joins TRBV15 to TRBJ1-1; 10 nucleotides match TRBD1. The CDR3 sequence is 15 residues long. V lost 5 bases to trimming and J lost 4 bases; unmatched junction nucleotides: 7. CDR1 LNHNV and CDR2 YYDKDF come from the germline V gene (reference sequence). CDR3 sequence (DNA): TGTGCCACCAGCTCTAGGAGGACAGGGGGCACTGAAGCTTTCTTT. The encoded protein is CATSSRRTGGTEAFF.

The rearrangement uses TRBV13 and TRBJ2-7; D is perhaps TRBD2 (5 bases). This CDR3 has 14 amino acids. V lost 5 bases to trimming and J lost 2 bases, with 13 bases between them. Germline values: CDR1 PRHDT, CDR2 FYEKMQ (reference sequence). The CDR3 protein is CASSPRGPAYEQYF. The CDR3 DNA reads TGTGCCAGCAGCCCCCGCGGGCCTGCCTACGAGCAGTACTTC.

The V and J genes are TRBV27 and TRBJ1-2, with 10 bases aligning to TRBD1. Germline lookup yields CDR1 MNHEY and CDR2 SMNVEV (reference sequence). V lost 5 bases, J lost 4 bases, and 7 bases stayed unmatched. The CDR3 spans 15 residues. CDR3: CASSDLGQGGYGYTF. CDR3 in DNA: TGTGCCAGCAGTGACCTAGGACAGGGGGGCTATGGCTACACCTTC.

The chain combines TRBV11-2 with TRBJ2-2, with unresolved D. The germline V gene has CDR1 SGHAT and CDR2 FQNNGV. The CDR3 runs to 16 residues. Trimming cost V 0 bases and J 6 bases, with 14 bases left between them. The DNA for the CDR3 is TGTGCCAGCAGCTTAGATCAGCCAGCGCTTCCCGGGGAGCTGTTTTTT. This sequence encodes CASSLDQPALPGELFF.

The chain carries TRBV6-6 and TRBJ1-6, with D uncertain. The germline CDR1 and CDR2 sequences are MNHNY and SVGAGI (reference sequence). Trimming removed 3 bases at V and 4 bases at J, with 13 bases between. The CDR3 contains 16 residues. In DNA, the CDR3 is TGTGCCAGCAGTTATCACGGAGGTATTTATAATTCACCCCTCCACTTT. As protein: CASSYHGGIYNSPLHF.

CDR3 bases: TGTGCCAGCAGTTTACGGCCCGGACAAAACACCGGGGAGCTGTTTTTT. This encodes CASSLRPGQNTGELFF. This chain joins TRBV28 and TRBJ2-2; D perhaps matches TRBD1 (5 bases). The germline CDR1 and CDR2 sequences are MDHEN and SYDVKM. Trimming cost V 2 bases and J 2 bases, with 12 bases left between them. The CDR3 is 16 amino acids.

The gene calls are TRBV6-1 and TRBJ1-1; D is undetermined. This CDR3 is built from 15 residues. The germline V and J ends were trimmed by 2 bases and 10 bases, with 20 bases remaining between them. CDR1 and CDR2 (germline): MNHNS, SASEGT. CDR3 in amino acids: CASSERPYSPWVAFF. The CDR3 DNA reads as TGTGCCAGCAGTGAACGCCCCTACAGCCCGTGGGTAGCTTTCTTT.

The J gene is TRBJ1-2, the V gene TRBV10-3; D remains unclear. This CDR3 contains 13 residues. The V and J ends lost 2 bases and 4 bases respectively, with 8 bases between them. CDR1 is ENHRY and CDR2 is SYGVKD in the germline V gene. CDR3 DNA: TGTGCCATCAGTGAGCATGATGGCTATGGCTACACCTTC. Encoded protein: CAISEHDGYGYTF.

The CDR3 DNA reads as TGTGCCAGCAGCTTCGGTTTGGCTAACTATGGCTACACCTTC. Translating it yields CASSFGLANYGYTF. The rearrangement links TRBV7-2 to TRBJ1-2; no firm D call. The V and J ends lost 3 bases and 0 bases respectively, with 8 bases between them. The CDR3 sequence is 14 residues long. Per germline, CDR1 SGHTA and CDR2 FQGNSA.

The count of this clone is one. The V and J genes are TRBV9 and TRBJ2-3; TRBD2 might be the D (6 bases). The length of the CDR3 is 16 residues. V was pared by 4 bases and J by 2 bases, with 17 bases between. In germline, CDR1 is SGDLS, CDR2 YYNGEE. CDR3 nucleotide sequence: TGTGCCAGCAGCACATCTAGCGTCCCATCCACAGATACGCAGTATTTT. This codes for CASSTSSVPSTDTQYF.

The V call is TRBV5-5, the J call TRBJ1-2; TRBD1 is a possible D gene (5 bases). The CDR3 covers 15 residues. Trimming cost V 6 bases and J 4 bases, with 19 bases left between them. CDR1 is SGHKS and CDR2 is YYEKEE in the germline V gene (reference sequence). This CDR3 reads CASNAAGTDAYGYTF. The DNA for the CDR3 is TGTGCCAGCAACGCCGCCGGGACTGATGCCTATGGCTACACCTTC.

V usage is TRBV10-2 and J usage is TRBJ2-1; 8 nucleotides agree with TRBD1. The CDR3 is 15 amino acids. The V and J ends lost 5 bases and 6 bases, in that order; junction bases with no gene match: 9. The V gene's germline CDR1 is WSHSY and CDR2 SAAADI. The chain's CDR3 is CASSRVAGGLNEQFF. DNA for the CDR3: TGCGCCAGCAGTCGGGTGGCAGGGGGCCTCAATGAGCAGTTCTTC.

This chain joins TRBV5-1 and TRBJ1-1, with TRBD1 as a possible D gene (5 bases). The CDR3 totals 15 residues. V lost 5 bases, J lost 5 bases, and 19 bases lay in between. From germline, CDR1 is SGHRS and CDR2 YFSETQ. The CDR3 DNA sequence: TGCGCCAGCAGTTACGACGGGCTTGGGGGGACTGAAGCTTTCTTT. Translating gives CASSYDGLGGTEAFF.

The DNA for the CDR3 is TGTGCCAGCAGTTTTGACACTTCGCACTCAGATACGCAGTATTTT. Its translation: CASSFDTSHSDTQYF. The chain employs TRBV5-6 and TRBJ2-3; the D is unclear. V was trimmed by 5 bases and J by 4 bases, leaving 17 bases between them. Germline V CDR1 and CDR2: SGHDT, YYEEEE. The CDR3 loop spans 15 amino acids.

This rearrangement joins TRBV2 to TRBJ2-1, with D unclear. Trimming removed 1 base from V and 0 bases from J, with 7 bases in between. The CDR3 is made up of 15 amino acids. CDR1 is SNHLY, CDR2 FYNNEI, per germline. The CDR3 protein is CASSEEGNSYNEQFF. The CDR3 bases are TGTGCCAGCAGTGAAGAGGGAAACTCCTACAATGAGCAGTTCTTC.

The J gene is TRBJ1-4, the V gene TRBV2; possible D gene TRBD1, 5 bases. This CDR3 comprises 14 residues. The ends were cut back, 4 bases at V and 8 bases at J, with 14 bases in the middle. Germline CDR1 reads SNHLY; CDR2 reads FYNNEI. This CDR3 reads CASSGLGVREKLFF. CDR3 bases: TGTGCCAGCAGTGGTTTAGGGGTTCGCGAAAAACTGTTTTTT.